This is a list of T cell receptor beta chains from one sample in a study of blood T cells in healthy people across ages. TCRdb ran MiXCR on the 5' RACE reads and lists one entry per CDR3 protein. The data contain about 1,000,000 distinct CDR3 sequences, under 55% of them seen just once; the ten biggest clones take up about 20%. Specimen: blood. These receptors came from a woman in her fifties or sixties in good health. Each CDR3 is given with its conserved first and last residue. D genes are given only for firm matches. Clone size appears in some rows only: once, few, many, or a class for an expanded clone.

CDR3nt	CDR3aa	v_gene	len	abundance	j_gene	d_gene
TGTGCCGGCAGAGAGACAGGACGAGGAGAGCAGTACTTC	CAGRETGRGEQYF	TRBV2	13	.	TRBJ2-5	.
TGTGCCAGCAGTGTTGTGGGGATAATCTACGAGCAGTACTTC	CASSVVGIIYEQYF	TRBV6-1	14	.	TRBJ2-7	.
TGTGCCAGCAGCAATATTAACAGACTCCCGGAGGAGACCCAGTACTTC	CASSNINRLPEETQYF	TRBV7-8	16	.	TRBJ2-5	.
TGCAGTGCTAGAGGGCTAGGGACGGGGAGCAATCAGCCCCAGCATTTT	CSARGLGTGSNQPQHF	TRBV20-1	16	few	TRBJ1-5	.
TGTGCCAGCAGTGATCTAGCGGGAGGATCGGAGACCCAGTACTTC	CASSDLAGGSETQYF	TRBV2	15	.	TRBJ2-5	TRBD2
TGTGCCAGCAGTTTTCAGTCCTCCTCCTACGAGCAGTACTTC	CASSFQSSSYEQYF	TRBV6-5	14	.	TRBJ2-7	.
TGTGCCAGCAGCCAAGATCTGGGGTCCTCCTACGAGCAGTACTTC	CASSQDLGSSYEQYF	TRBV4-2	15	.	TRBJ2-7	.
TGTGCCAGCAGCTTTTTTGCCCCGGGACTTCCCATTCACACAGATACGCAGTATTTT	CASSFFAPGLPIHTDTQYF	TRBV11-2	19	.	TRBJ2-3	.
TGCGCCAGCAGCTTGGCCCTGTCCGGGAGAGGAAACACCGGGGAGCTGTTTTTT	CASSLALSGRGNTGELFF	TRBV5-1	18	once	TRBJ2-2	.
TGTGCCAGCAGCCAAGAGATGACAGTACAAGAGACCCAGTACTTC	CASSQEMTVQETQYF	TRBV3-1	15	few	TRBJ2-5	.
TGCGCCAGCAGCTTGGAGGCCGGAGATAGCAATCAGCCCCAGCATTTT	CASSLEAGDSNQPQHF	TRBV5-1	16	.	TRBJ1-5	.
TGTGCCAGCAGTGTGGGGGGGATAGATACGCAGTATTTT	CASSVGGIDTQYF	TRBV9	13	.	TRBJ2-3	TRBD2
TGTGCCAGCAGTTTAGGGGGGCCCCGCGAGCAGTACTTC	CASSLGGPREQYF	TRBV28	13	.	TRBJ2-7	.
TGTGCCAGCAGCTTATTGGGGACTAGCGGGAGGGAAGAGACCCAGTACTTC	CASSLLGTSGREETQYF	TRBV7-9	17	few	TRBJ2-5	TRBD2
TGTGCCACCAGCGGAATAGCGGGAGGGGATACGCAGTATTTT	CATSGIAGGDTQYF	TRBV15	14	few	TRBJ2-3	TRBD2
TGCGCCAGCAGCTCTCTGGGGACAGATACGCAGTATTTT	CASSSLGTDTQYF	TRBV5-1	13	once	TRBJ2-3	.